The 6 T cell receptor beta chains given below trace back to one sample, sequenced in a study of cytomegalovirus exposure and HLA in healthy donors. The PCR made use of 60 Vbeta and 13 Jbeta primers. Here immunoSEQ multiplex PCR was the method, and the copy in TCRdb shows in-frame clones only, minus some. The repertoire holds 120,000 or so clones, with roughly 72% as singletons. The material sequenced was PBMCs. The source is a woman aged 50 to 60 in good health and CMV-seropositive.

The chain couples TRBV5-4 to TRBJ1-2, with a possible D match to TRBD1 (6 bases). CDR3 length: 13 amino acids. CDR1 is SGHNT, CDR2 YYREEE, per germline (reference sequence). V was clipped by 4 bases and J by 8 bases, with 15 bases between them. CDR3 loop: CASSQRTVYGYTF. CDR3 sequence (DNA): TGTGCCAGCAGCCAGCGGACAGTTTACGGCTACACCTTC.

The rearrangement links TRBV5-6 to TRBJ1-4, with D unclear. The CDR3 has 14 residues. Germline V gene sequence: CDR1 SGHDT, CDR2 YYEEEE. The ends were cut back, 4 bases at V and 8 bases at J, with 15 bases in the middle. CDR3 sequence reads: CASSLAPRDEKLFF. DNA of the CDR3: TGTGCCAGCAGCCTAGCGCCGAGAGACGAAAAACTGTTTTTT.

There are a few counts of this clone. This rearrangement joins TRBV7-2 to TRBJ2-2, with D tentatively TRBD2 (5 bases). The germline V gene has CDR1 SGHTA and CDR2 FQGNSA. Trimming removed 5 bases from V and 4 bases from J, with 17 bases in between. The CDR3 consists of 16 residues. The CDR3 sequence is CASSPPAGLPTGELFF. CDR3 DNA sequence: TGTGCCAGCAGCCCCCCAGCAGGACTCCCCACCGGGGAGCTGTTTTTT.

The chain uses TRBV9 and TRBJ1-1; no firm D call. The CDR3 runs to 16 residues. Per the germline V gene, CDR1 is SGDLS and CDR2 is YYNGEE. Trimming took 4 bases from V and 0 from J, leaving 16 bases between them. The CDR3 loop reads CASSPPGGLLNTEAFF. The DNA for the CDR3 is TGTGCCAGCAGCCCACCAGGCGGACTCCTGAACACTGAAGCTTTCTTT.

The rearrangement uses TRBV28 and TRBJ1-4, with D maybe TRBD1 (6 bases). The CDR3 is 14 residues long. In germline, CDR1 is MDHEN, CDR2 SYDVKM. Trimming took 5 bases from V and 4 from J, leaving 11 bases between them. The CDR3 is CASSEQGFNEKLFF. For the CDR3, the DNA is TGTGCCAGCAGTGAACAGGGTTTTAATGAAAAACTGTTTTTT.

A single count supports this clone. The chain links TRBV7-9 to TRBJ1-2; D not resolved. The germline CDR1 and CDR2 sequences are SEHNR and FQNEAQ (reference sequence). This CDR3 has 15 amino acids. With 1 base removed from V and 5 bases from J, the gap between germline ends came to 14 bases. The CDR3 nucleotides read TGTGCCAGCAGCTTAGTAGAGGAGTGGCCTTATGGCTACACCTTC. This translates into CASSLVEEWPYGYTF.